This entry lists 14 T cell receptor beta chains sequenced from one sample in a study of beta chain features in type 1 diabetes. Of the isolated RNA, all was reverse transcribed, and so the sequenced material was expressed TCRB transcripts. Clones were read by immunoSEQ multiplex PCR, and TCRdb kept only the in-frame ones, dropping some. The table shows about half a million clones, with 10% to 12% occurring only once. The specimen was naive CD4+ T cells from blood. These receptors originate from a young woman in good health.

This rearrangement joins TRBV15 to TRBJ2-4; D ambiguous. CDR3 size: 16 residues. V dropped 3 bases and J dropped 3 bases, with 15 bases sitting between them. Germline V gene sequence: CDR1 LNHNV, CDR2 YYDKDF (reference sequence). The CDR3, as DNA: TGTGCCACCAGCAGGCTCCAGACGAGTAGCAAAAACATTCAGTACTTC. Translating it yields CATSRLQTSSKNIQYF.

V is TRBV19 and J is TRBJ2-7; possible D gene TRBD2, 6 bases. The V and J ends lost 4 bases and 2 bases respectively, with 15 bases between them. The CDR3 runs to 15 residues. From germline, CDR1 is LNHDA and CDR2 SQIVND (reference sequence). The CDR3 sequence: CASSRDAAGPYEQYF. The CDR3 DNA reads as TGTGCCAGTAGTAGAGATGCTGCGGGACCCTACGAGCAGTACTTC.

The rearrangement uses TRBV11-3 and TRBJ2-3; 7 nucleotides agree with TRBD2. CDR1 is SGHNT and CDR2 is YENEEA in the germline V gene. There are 14 residues in the CDR3. Trimming cost V 3 bases and J 6 bases; bases outside gene matches: 6. In nucleotides, the CDR3 is TGTGCCAGCAGCTTGGGGACTATTGGGGATACGCAGTATTTT. Translation gives CASSLGTIGDTQYF.

This clone was counted a few times. J is TRBJ2-7 and V is TRBV29-1; maybe TRBD2 (5 bases). Germline lookup yields CDR1 SQVTM and CDR2 ANQGSEA. The CDR3 is 12 amino acids. Trimming left V 6 bases short and J 3 bases short, with 12 bases between. CDR3 nucleotide sequence: TGCAGCGTCAGGACTGAAAACTACGAGCAGTACTTC. Translating it yields CSVRTENYEQYF.

The chain employs TRBV4-2 and TRBJ2-1; TRBD2 agrees at 8 bases. Germline V CDR1 and CDR2: LGHNA, YNFKEQ. The CDR3 is made up of 15 amino acids. V lost 0 bases to trimming and J lost 15 bases; unmatched junction nucleotides: 13. CDR3 DNA sequence: TGTGCCAGCAGCCAAGATAGTGGAAGGGTAGCGGGGTGGTTCTTC. It codes for CASSQDSGRVAGWFF.

This clone was seen a handful of times. V and J are TRBV30 and TRBJ1-5; maybe TRBD1 (5 bases). V dropped 3 bases and J dropped 4 bases, with 13 bases sitting between them. Germline lookup yields CDR1 GTSNPN and CDR2 SVGIG (reference sequence). This CDR3 spans 14 amino acids. DNA for the CDR3: TGTGCCTGGAGCACCGGGACTGAAAATCAGCCCCAGCATTTT. Amino acid sequence: CAWSTGTENQPQHF.

V and J are TRBV11-2 and TRBJ2-1; TRBD1 matches at 11 bases. Germline CDR1 is SGHAT and CDR2 is FQNNGV. The CDR3 has 15 amino acids. V was clipped by 3 bases and J by 4 bases; unmatched bases: 2. The CDR3 spells CASSFGTGGYNEQFF. The CDR3 bases are TGTGCCAGCAGCTTTGGGACAGGGGGTTACAATGAGCAGTTCTTC.

The rearrangement uses TRBV14 and TRBJ2-1, with 8 positions matching TRBD2. The V gene's germline CDR1 is SGHDN and CDR2 FVKESK. V dropped 2 bases and J dropped 0; count of bases not matched to a gene: 3. The CDR3 loop spans 16 amino acids. The CDR3 region is CASSQSSGSSYNEQFF. The CDR3 DNA is TGTGCCAGCAGCCAATCAAGCGGGAGCTCCTACAATGAGCAGTTCTTC. Combining the CDR3 with reference TRBV14 and TRBJ2-1 gives the whole variable domain EAGVTQFPSHSVIEKGQTVTLRCDPISGHDNLYWYRRVMGKEIKFLLHFVKESKQDESGMPNNRFLAERTGGTYSTLKVQPAELEDSGVYFCASSQSSGSSYNEQFFGPGTRLTVL.

The sample holds one count of this clone. This rearrangement joins TRBV7-3 to TRBJ2-1; no clear D. Germline values: CDR1 SGHTA, CDR2 FQGTGA. This CDR3 has 16 amino acids. V gave up 2 bases and J gave up 4 bases, with 15 bases separating them. CDR3 sequence: CASSLSAATLYNEQFF. CDR3 sequence (DNA): TGTGCCAGCAGCTTATCGGCAGCGACCCTTTACAATGAGCAGTTCTTC.

This clone was detected a few times. The V call is TRBV11-3, the J call TRBJ2-1; TRBD2 matches 7 bases. This CDR3 contains 15 residues. Trimming removed 4 bases from V and 7 bases from J; junction bases left unmatched: 10. From germline, CDR1 is SGHNT and CDR2 YENEEA. The CDR3 here is CASSSQSGVGNEQFF. The CDR3 DNA follows: TGTGCCAGCAGCTCACAAAGCGGGGTAGGGAATGAGCAGTTCTTC.

At least ten counts were recorded for this clone. The V gene is TRBV30, the J gene TRBJ2-7, with a tentative D call TRBD1 (6 bases). CDR1 is GTSNPN, CDR2 SVGIG, per germline (reference sequence). The CDR3 spans 15 residues. Trimming cost V 5 bases and J 3 bases, with 20 bases left between them. The CDR3 protein is CAWGRDKVRGYEQYF. The CDR3 bases are TGTGCCTGGGGCCGGGACAAGGTGAGGGGCTACGAGCAGTACTTC.

The chain uses TRBV2 and TRBJ1-2, with a possible D match to TRBD1 (5 bases). Trimming stripped 8 bases from V and 3 bases from J, with 13 bases between. In germline, CDR1 is SNHLY, CDR2 FYNNEI. CDR3 length equals 13 residues. The CDR3 reads CASREDSDYGYTF. The CDR3 coding sequence is TGTGCCAGCCGAGAAGACAGCGACTATGGCTACACCTTC.

The sample holds a few counts of this clone. Different DNA sequences within this sample yield the same CDR3. The CDR3 DNA follows: TGTGCTAGTGGCCCTAGGGGGGGCACTGAAGCTTTCTTT. Its protein product is CASGPRGGTEAFF. The chain couples TRBV12-5 to TRBJ1-1; D might be TRBD1 (6 bases). Trimming took off 6 bases at V and 4 bases at J, with 12 bases between the two ends. The CDR3 sequence is 13 residues long. Germline CDR1 LGHNT, CDR2 FRNRAP.

This chain links TRBV29-1 with TRBJ1-3, with D possibly matching TRBD1 (6 bases). Germline CDR1 and CDR2: SQVTM and ANQGSEA. The CDR3 is 14 amino acids. Between the trimmed V and J ends, which lost 4 bases and 0 bases, there was a span of 10 bases. DNA for the CDR3: TGCAGCGTTGGGGACAATAACTCTGGAAACACCATATATTTT. Translating gives CSVGDNNSGNTIYF. Based on the CDR3 plus reference TRBV29-1 and TRBJ1-3, the full variable domain is SAVISQKPSRDICQRGTSLTIQCQVDSQVTMMFWYRQQPGQSLTLIATANQGSEATYESGFVIDKFPISRPNLTFSTLTVSNMSPEDSSIYLCSVGDNNSGNTIYFGEGSWLTVV.